This entry features one TCR beta chain sequence. What it binds is not known. This sample stems from a study of T cell responses to AZD1222 COVID-19 vaccine. Findings and caveats of the study: Unmutated variant regions are reportedly targeted by nearly half of spike-specific TCRs. Repertoire sampling was restricted to post-peak T cell response timepoints.

This table comes from immunoSEQ multiplex PCR, and its TCRdb copy is limited to in-frame clones, with some not included. The sample shows roughly 120,000 clones, about 90% of them seen only once. With 4 bases removed from V and 6 bases from J, the gap between germline ends came to 12 bases. The CDR3 loop spans 14 amino acids. The germline gives CDR1 MNHEY, CDR2 SMNVEV (reference sequence). The chain couples TRBV27 to TRBJ1-4; D call uncertain. Sequences were derived from peripheral blood, sampled 28 days after the second AZD1222 dose. The source is an adult who received the AZD1222 COVID-19 vaccine. The CDR3 region is CASSYSLGDEKLFF. The CDR3 DNA sequence: TGTGCCAGCAGTTACTCCTTGGGCGATGAAAAACTGTTTTTT. Looking up the rest from reference TRBV27 and TRBJ1-4 gives the full variable domain: EAQVTQNPRYLITVTGKKLTVTCSQNMNHEYMSWYRQDPGLGLRQIYYSMNVEVTDKGDVPEGYKVSRKEKRNFPLILESPSPNQTSLYFCASSYSLGDEKLFFGSGTQLSVL.